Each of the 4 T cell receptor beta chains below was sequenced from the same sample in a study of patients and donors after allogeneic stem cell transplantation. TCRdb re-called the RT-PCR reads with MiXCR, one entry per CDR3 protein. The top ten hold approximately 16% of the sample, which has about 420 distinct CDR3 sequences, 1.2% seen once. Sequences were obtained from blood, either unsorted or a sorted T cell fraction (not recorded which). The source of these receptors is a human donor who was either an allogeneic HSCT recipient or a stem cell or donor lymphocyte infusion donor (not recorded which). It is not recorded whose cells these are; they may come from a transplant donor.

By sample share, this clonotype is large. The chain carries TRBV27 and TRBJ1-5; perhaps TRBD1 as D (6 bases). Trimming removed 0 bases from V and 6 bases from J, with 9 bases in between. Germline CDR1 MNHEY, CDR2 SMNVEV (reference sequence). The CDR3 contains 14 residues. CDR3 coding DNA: TGTGCCAGCAGTTTATCGGCAGGGGTTCAGCCCCAGCATTTT. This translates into CASSLSAGVQPQHF.

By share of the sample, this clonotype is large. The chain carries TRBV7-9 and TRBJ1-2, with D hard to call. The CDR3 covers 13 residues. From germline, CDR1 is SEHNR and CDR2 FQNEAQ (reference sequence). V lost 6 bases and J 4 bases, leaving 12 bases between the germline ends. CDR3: CASRPDGIYGYTF. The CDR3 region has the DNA TGTGCCAGCAGACCGGACGGAATCTATGGCTACACCTTC.

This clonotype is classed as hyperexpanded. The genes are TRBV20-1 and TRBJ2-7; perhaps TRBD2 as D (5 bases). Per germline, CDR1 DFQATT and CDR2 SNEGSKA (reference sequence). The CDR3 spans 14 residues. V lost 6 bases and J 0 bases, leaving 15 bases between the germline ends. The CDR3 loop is CSAAGSRSSYEQYV. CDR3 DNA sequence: TGCAGTGCCGCGGGCTCTAGGAGCTCCTACGAGCAGTACGTC.

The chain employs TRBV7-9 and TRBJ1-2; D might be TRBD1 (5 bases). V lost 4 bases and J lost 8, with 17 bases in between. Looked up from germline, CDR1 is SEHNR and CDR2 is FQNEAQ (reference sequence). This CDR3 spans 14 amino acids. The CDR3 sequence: CASSSLDTREGYTF. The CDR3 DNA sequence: TGTGCCAGCAGCTCCTTGGACACTCGGGAGGGCTACACCTTC.